Here is one T cell receptor (beta chain) with its context. A few counts support this clone. Its recognized antigen is unknown. Per-base qualities were not stored, and no clone one base away is much larger. The cohort was made up of about 610 healthy bone marrow donors. All cohort members were sampled while nominally healthy, although unrecorded immune exposures were likely present. The donor tested CMV seropositive, placing the donor among the 289 seropositive members of the cohort. Every donor gave a peripheral blood sample, and the peripheral blood mononuclear cells from that sample were used for TCR beta sequencing. The Qiagen DNeasy Blood Extraction Kit was used to extract genomic DNA from the blood cell samples. The data are from a study of cytomegalovirus exposure and HLA in healthy donors (dated by TCRdb to the late 2010s). Turning to the overall study: An earlier analysis of roughly 500 of the donors reported 250 to 300 Gb of sequence data and roughly 100 million unique TCR beta sequences from roughly 180 million T cells. In a later genetic analysis, genome-wide SNP genotypes for about 65% of the roughly 700 donors were used, and that subset was treated as a discovery cohort. Among almost 400 genotyped donors of the cohort, an average of around 240,000 unique TCR beta nucleotide sequences were sequenced per donor, roughly 20% of them non-productive. Class I and class II HLA loci were covered by the typing at four-digit resolution. All discovery cohort repertoires had been generated on a single sequencing platform. To predict cytomegalovirus infection status, the study combined high-throughput TCR immunosequencing, statistical association of individual TCRs with disease status, and machine learning. A separate validation cohort of roughly 130 different subjects was used in addition to the 666-subject first cohort. Of the approximately 400 genotyped donors, around 81% fell in the genetic ancestry cluster associated with self-reported Caucasian donors. The T cell repertoires of under 750 subjects were profiled by immunosequencing and related to cytomegalovirus serostatus. Rather than using new phenotypic data, the later analysis identified candidate immune exposures from TCR beta sequences and from how often those sequences occurred across donors. The study aimed to test whether cataloging public T cell receptors could reveal signatures of past pathogen exposure. Donor age, sex, ethnicity and CMV serostatus were compiled together with the repertoire data. An early release that covered about 600 HLA-typed donors contained approximately 300 gigabases of sequencing data and tens of millions of unique TCR sequences. A later analysis re-examined previously published TCR beta repertoires from just over 650 donors and added high-resolution HLA genotyping to investigate patterns of TCR occurrence. To decide whether each TCR beta V gene segment behaved as functional or pseudogenic, an earlier analysis of some 600 of the donors relied on high-throughput TCR beta sequencing. Because of strong linkage in the cohort, five DR-DQ haplotypes were treated as single units for association and clustering. The number of typed donors differed by locus: roughly 629-630 for A, B, C, DRB1 and DQB1; 522 for DQA1; around 610 for DPA1; and 450 to 480 for DPB1.

The method behind the library was the immunoSEQ multiplex PCR assay. The multiplex PCR relied on a mix of 60 forward primers for TCR Vbeta segments and 13 reverse primers for TCR Jbeta segments. Amplification of the CDR3 region of rearranged TCR beta genes was performed with a multiplex PCR assay on genomic DNA. On the Illumina HiSeq System, the amplified TCR beta libraries were sequenced as 87-base-pair reads. The study's own analysis went as follows. A later analysis tallied roughly 78 million unique TCR beta chains across the 700 or so repertoires, and around 10 million of those chains were shared by two or more donors. Raw reads were error-corrected and collapsed into unique sequences with a nearest-neighbor algorithm that merged closely related sequences to remove PCR and sequencing errors. To assign V, D and J gene segments, CDR3 sequences were aligned to IMGT reference sequences. For a sequence to be retained, a match of at least six nucleotides was required to both a V gene segment and a J gene segment. Rearrangements were classified as productive when the CDR3 lacked stop codons and remained in frame with V and J, and all other rearrangements were classified as non-productive. CDR3 was defined according to IMGT convention as the region running from the second conserved V-encoded cysteine to the conserved J-encoded phenylalanine. The earlier analysis of more than 450 of the donors excluded sequences that lacked an unambiguous match to a single V gene segment. An earlier analysis of about 590 of the donors classified V segments as functional when productive rearrangements were above 56.7% and as segregating when the standard deviation between donors was above 5%. A statistical classification framework was built for diagnosing cytomegalovirus status from the catalog of TCR beta chain sequences. A later analysis assigned V and J genes by comparing TCR nucleotide sequences with IMGT/GENE-DB human TR gene sequences. The TCRdist pipeline was used in a later analysis to assign CDR3 sequences and most-parsimonious VDJ recombination scenarios. In a later analysis, every TCR beta chain was defined by the combination of its CDR3 amino acid sequence and its V-gene family, and reads without a unique V-gene family were dropped. To address suspected cross-contamination and a sequencing artifact, a later analysis removed over 500 highly shared, low-generation-probability nucleotide sequences. In a later analysis, a clonal expansion index for each public chain was calculated from normalized within-repertoire ranks of inferred template counts. Generation probabilities in a later analysis came from a VDJ recombination model fitted to out-of-frame rearrangements, and those results were checked against IGoR. A later analysis scored TCR-TCR, TCR-HLA and TCR-CMV co-occurrence with hypergeometric tests, applying a repertoire-size bias correction to TCR pairs. A later analysis estimated false discovery rates by permuting HLA or CMV assignments 20 times. A later analysis grouped co-occurring TCRs with DBSCAN, adding TCRdist sequence similarity when clustering within HLA-allele-positive subsets. Co-occurrence clustering excluded repertoires with fewer than 30,000 or more than 120,000 public chains, plus five with anomalous nucleotide sharing. Sourced from immuneACCESS, this table was stored by TCRdb with only in-frame sequences that have V and J called. A share of the clones is absent; for the studies checked, an unresolved V gene accounts for under half, and the remainder has no known explanation. D and trimming were read from the DNA, whereas the V and J calls and clone size are those reported in that table. In this sample the table shows 150,000 to 200,000 clones, 75% to 85% of which occur a single time. Roughly 5% of the sample is held by the ten biggest clonotypes.

CDR1 and CDR2 were assigned from the germline V gene as SGHAT and FQNNGV. Inclusive of the bounding cysteine and phenylalanine, the CDR3 is 15 residues long. Only the CDR3 portion is preserved as DNA: 45 bases, with reading frame beginning at the first base. V loses 3 bases of germline sequence and J loses 2 bases, and the interval between the two ends is 12 bases. Study-wide findings and limitations: According to a later analysis, parvovirus B19, influenza, CMV and Epstein-Barr virus appeared linked to several top co-occurrence clusters. The study gave a list of roughly 150 TCR beta chains associated with cytomegalovirus. A later genetic analysis reported fewer N-insertions in productive TCRs among donors in an Asian-associated ancestry cluster than the roughly 700-donor mean. Compared with equally common non-associated chains, HLA-associated TCR beta chains in a later analysis were more clonally expanded and had lower generation probabilities. In this cohort, only TCR beta chains were sequenced, and detectable features were limited by the absence of alpha or paired-chain data. Because counts were too low, more than 15 rarely observed V segments, including chromosome 9 orphons, were excluded from the earlier analysis of several hundred of the donors. Presence/absence analyses assumed roughly uniform sequencing depth across donors, an assumption that may not hold. Some IMGT-functional V segments, including TRBV6-2 and TRBV6-3, could not be told apart with the 87-base-pair reads, so those segments were excluded. HLA typing was unavailable for some donors at each locus, so association tests used only the typed subset. The authors suggested that the approach could potentially be generalized to other disease states and immunological phenotypes. In both the original and validation cohorts, the classifier was reported to diagnose cytomegalovirus status with high specificity and sensitivity. At a false discovery rate of 0.05, a later analysis linked 16,951 TCR beta sequences to specific HLA alleles. In an earlier analysis of 587 of the donors, most TCR beta V segments appeared in productive rearrangements about 87% or about 30% of the time, broadly matching IMGT annotations. In a later analysis, most CMV-associated TCR beta chains were found to appear HLA-restricted, with HLA associations seemingly driven largely by CMV exposure. According to a later analysis, TCR association rates differed among HLA loci, with DRB1 alleles showing the most associated TCRs and HLA-C alleles showing the fewest. CMV serostatus was the only immune exposure information available for the cohort. Across donors, most TCR sequences were observed very rarely, whereas some public TCRs were present in many individuals. A further reported finding was that TCR beta sequences accurately predicted the HLA-A and HLA-B alleles for most subjects in the first cohort. When HLA alleles, especially DR and DQ, strongly co-occurred, TCR associations were difficult to assign to individual alleles. A group of highly shared sequence variants was considered likely to be a technical artifact of the sequencing pipeline. Correlated functional status among segregating V segments might reflect linkage disequilibrium, but an unknown experimental factor could not be ruled out. In vitro tests confirmed that a few of the cytomegalovirus-associated TCR beta chains recognize cytomegalovirus antigens. An association between a missense DCLRE1C variant and V-gene and J-gene trimming of TCR beta chains was found in a later genetic analysis and replicated in an independent cohort.

Material for sequencing was PBMCs. This clonotype was sampled from a woman between 18 and 29 years old in good health and CMV-seropositive. The chain is encoded by TRBV11-2 joined to TRBJ2-3; perhaps TRBD2 is the D gene, with 5 bases matching. The CDR3 here reads CASSFEGVLTDTQYF. The bases are TGTGCCAGCAGCTTCGAGGGCGTCCTCACAGATACGCAGTATTTT.